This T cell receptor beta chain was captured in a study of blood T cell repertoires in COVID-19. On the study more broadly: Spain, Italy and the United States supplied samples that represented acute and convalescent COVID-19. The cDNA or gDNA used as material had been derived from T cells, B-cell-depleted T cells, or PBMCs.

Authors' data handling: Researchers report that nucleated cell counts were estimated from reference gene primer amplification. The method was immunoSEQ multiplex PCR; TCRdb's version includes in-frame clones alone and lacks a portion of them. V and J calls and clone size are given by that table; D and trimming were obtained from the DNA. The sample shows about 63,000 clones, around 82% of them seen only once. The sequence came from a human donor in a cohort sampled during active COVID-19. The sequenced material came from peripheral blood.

The CDR3 reads CASSLAGTVADTQYF. In DNA, the CDR3 is TGTGCCAGCAGCTTAGCCGGGACAGTGGCAGATACGCAGTATTTT. V and J are TRBV7-9 and TRBJ2-3; 7 nucleotides agree with TRBD1. CDR3 length: 15 amino acids. CDR1 is SEHNR, CDR2 FQNEAQ, per germline (reference sequence). Losses at the gene ends were 0 bases for V and 4 bases for J; bases not matched to a gene: 4.